What follows describes a single TCR beta chain. Its target is not known. This sample stems from a study of siplizumab effects on memory and regulatory T cells. Findings of the study overall: Alloreactive sequences traceable to unstimulated CD4+ memory cells were significantly reduced by siplizumab. Among mappable alloreactive CD4+ clones, the Treg-derived fraction averaged 68.8% with siplizumab versus around 26% in controls. Suppressive capability of dividing Tregs from siplizumab cultures went unverified.

A few pairs of donors had their unstimulated naive, memory, effector memory and TEMRA subsets sequenced. The CDR3 totals 18 residues. In germline, CDR1 is SGHRS, CDR2 YFSETQ. The J segment lost 2 bases and the V segment lost 2 bases, leaving 13 bases of the junction unmatched. TCRdb's table, derived via immunoSEQ multiplex PCR, lists solely in-frame clones and lacks some. The table lists approximately 60,000 clones, roughly 85% of them singletons, with roughly 0.4% in the top ten. This chain uses TRBV5-1 with TRBJ2-5, with TRBD2 identical over 9 bases. This TCR derives from a human donor in good health. Material for sequencing was memory CD4+ T cells sorted from blood. The CDR3 is CASSLGGGSGGTQETQYF. The CDR3 DNA is TGCGCCAGCAGCTTAGGTGGTGGTAGCGGGGGCACACAAGAGACCCAGTACTTC.